Below, 21 T cell receptor beta chains from the same sample are listed, as sequenced in a study of T cell repertoires in cytomegalovirus infection. A single record per CDR3 protein comes from TCRdb applying MiXCR to the reads. The top ten hold more than 10% of the sample, which has 300,000 or so distinct CDR3 sequences, around 25% seen once. Antigens for these TCRs are unknown. Sequenced here: cultured PBMCs, sampled from culture after CMV antigen stimulation. All receptors come from a human donor in good health (CMV status not recorded). Some clones in this sample may be carry-over from other donors' samples.

This clonotype has a count of ten or more. The chain is built from TRBV7-6 and TRBJ1-3; D uncertain. Trimming removed 1 base from V and 2 bases from J, with 15 bases in between. Germline V gene data show CDR1 as SGHVS and CDR2 as FNYEAQ. This CDR3 region has 17 residues. CDR3: CASSLGVGAVPGNTIYF. Written as DNA, the CDR3 is TGTGCCAGCAGCTTAGGAGTTGGTGCCGTGCCTGGAAACACCATATATTTT. Based on the CDR3 plus reference TRBV7-6 and TRBJ1-3, the full variable domain is GAGVSQSPRYKVTKRGQDVALRCDPISGHVSLYWYRQALGQGPEFLTYFNYEAQQDKSGLPNDRFSAERPEGSISTLTIQRTEQRDSAMYRCASSLGVGAVPGNTIYFGEGSWLTVV.

Only a few counts were recorded for this clonotype. The V call is TRBV7-2, the J call TRBJ2-1, with D possibly TRBD2 on 7 matching bases. The CDR3 loop spans 15 amino acids. Germline-derived CDR1 and CDR2 are SGHTA and FQGNSA. V was trimmed by 5 bases and J by 4 bases, leaving 15 bases between them. The chain's CDR3 is CASSRGASGYNEQFF. The CDR3 DNA reads TGTGCCAGCAGCCGGGGGGCTAGCGGTTACAATGAGCAGTTCTTC. Variable domain in full (rest from reference TRBV7-2 and TRBJ2-1): GAGVSQSPSNKVTEKGKDVELRCDPISGHTALYWYRQSLGQGLEFLIYFQGNSAPDKSGLPSDRFSAERTGGSVSTLTIQRTQQEDSAVYLCASSRGASGYNEQFFGPGTRLTVL.

This clonotype turned up a few times. The chain recombines TRBV7-2 with TRBJ2-3, with a tentative D call TRBD2 (6 bases). The germline V and J ends were trimmed by 2 bases and 2 bases, with 14 bases remaining between them. Germline V gives CDR1 SGHTA, CDR2 FQGNSA. The length of the CDR3 is 16 residues. CDR3 loop: CASSLSGPPSTDTQYF. The CDR3, as DNA: TGTGCCAGCAGCTTAAGCGGGCCACCGTCCACAGATACGCAGTATTTT.

The chain joins TRBV20-1 to TRBJ2-1; TRBD2 aligns across 10 bases. Germline CDR1 reads DFQATT; CDR2 reads SNEGSKA (reference sequence). The CDR3 spans 16 residues. The trim removed 2 bases at V and 3 bases at J, leaving 7 bases unmatched. CDR3 protein: CSARTSGRARYNEQFF. The CDR3, as DNA: TGCAGTGCTAGAACCAGCGGGAGGGCCCGCTACAATGAGCAGTTCTTC.

The rearrangement joins TRBV6-5 to TRBJ1-2, with D perhaps matching TRBD1 (5 bases). Germline V gene data show CDR1 as MNHEY and CDR2 as SVGAGI. The CDR3 runs 15 residues. V was trimmed by 2 bases and J by 7 bases, leaving 17 bases between them. The CDR3 sequence is CASSYNPGQRPGYTF. DNA for the CDR3: TGTGCCAGCAGTTACAATCCGGGGCAGCGACCTGGCTACACCTTC.

The chain recombines TRBV20-1 with TRBJ2-1, with 12 nucleotides matching TRBD2. Germline V CDR1 and CDR2: DFQATT, SNEGSKA (reference sequence). The CDR3 loop spans 15 amino acids. The V and J ends lost 3 bases and 5 bases, in that order; junction bases with no gene match: 5. The CDR3 DNA follows: TGCAGTGCTAGGGGCAGACTAGCGGGGGACAATGAGCAGTTCTTC. This translates into CSARGRLAGDNEQFF.

J is TRBJ2-1 and V is TRBV7-9; possible D gene TRBD2, 5 bases. This CDR3 comprises 18 residues. The V gene lost 3 bases and the J gene lost 8 bases, with 26 bases spanning the gap. Germline values: CDR1 SEHNR, CDR2 FQNEAQ (reference sequence). CDR3 in DNA: TGTGCCAGCAGCTTTATTGTGCGAGCGGATCTAGGTACGGATGAGCAGTTCTTC. This sequence encodes CASSFIVRADLGTDEQFF.

There are many counts of this clonotype. The rearrangement uses TRBV7-2 and TRBJ2-1, with D unresolved. V shed 2 bases and J shed 0 bases, with 11 bases lying between them. The CDR3 extends over 16 amino acids. Per germline, CDR1 SGHTA and CDR2 FQGNSA. The chain's CDR3 is CASSLLSTNSYNEQFF. DNA for the CDR3: TGTGCCAGCAGCTTACTATCTACGAACTCCTACAATGAGCAGTTCTTC.

This clonotype was seen a few times. The rearrangement uses TRBV12-3 or TRBV12-4 and TRBJ2-7; a possible D gene is TRBD2 (5 bases). The ends were cut back, 5 bases at V and 2 bases at J, with 7 bases in the middle. CDR3 length: 12 amino acids. CDR3 in amino acids: CASSQEAYEQYV. The CDR3 DNA reads as TGTGCCAGCAGTCAGGAGGCCTACGAGCAGTACGTC.

The J gene is TRBJ2-7, the V gene TRBV29-1; the D gene is possibly TRBD2 (6 bases). Trimming cost V 3 bases and J 7 bases, with 7 bases left between them. Germline assignment: CDR1 SQVTM and CDR2 ANQGSEA. The CDR3 extends over 10 amino acids. CDR3 nucleotides: TGCAGCGTTGATGGAGGGGAGCAGTACTTC. This sequence encodes CSVDGGEQYF.

In its sample, this clonotype was seen a few times. The chain is built from TRBV11-1 and TRBJ2-2; D gene ambiguous. The CDR3 length is 19 residues. Trimming removed 2 bases at V and 0 bases at J, with 19 bases between. The germline CDR1 and CDR2 sequences are SGHAT and FQDESV (reference sequence). This CDR3 reads CASSLRSSAAFANTGELFF. For the CDR3, the DNA is TGTGCCAGCAGCTTACGATCAAGCGCGGCGTTCGCGAACACCGGGGAGCTGTTTTTT.

This clonotype was seen at least ten times. V gene TRBV7-2 combines with J gene TRBJ2-1, with 7 bases that match TRBD2. In germline, CDR1 is SGHTA, CDR2 FQGNSA. This CDR3 comprises 15 residues. V gave up 5 bases and J gave up 3 bases; unmatched junction bases: 7. The CDR3 here is CASSEPPSGYNEQFF. The CDR3 DNA reads as TGTGCCAGCAGCGAACCGCCTAGCGGCTACAATGAGCAGTTCTTC.

The V gene is TRBV7-2, the J gene TRBJ2-7, with TRBD2 matching over 10 bases. Losses at the gene ends were 5 bases for V and 5 bases for J; bases not matched to a gene: 6. CDR3 length equals 14 residues. Per germline, CDR1 SGHTA and CDR2 FQGNSA. The DNA of the CDR3 is TGTGCCAGCAGCCAGGGACTAGCGCAGAACGAGCAGTACTTC. Amino acid sequence: CASSQGLAQNEQYF.

The table lists this clonotype with many counts. V and J are TRBV7-2 and TRBJ2-7, with 7 bases fitting TRBD2. V shed 5 bases and J 0 bases; nucleotides not matched to a gene: 4. Looked up from germline, CDR1 is SGHTA and CDR2 is FQGNSA. The CDR3 runs to 14 residues. CDR3 coding DNA: TGTGCCAGCAGCCTTAGCGGGTTCTCCTACGAGCAGTACTTC. Its translation: CASSLSGFSYEQYF.

This sequence joins TRBV20-1 and TRBJ2-1; D unresolved. The length of the CDR3 is 11 residues. The V end lost 3 bases, the J end lost 8 bases, and 8 bases lay between the germline ends. Germline V gives CDR1 DFQATT, CDR2 SNEGSKA (reference sequence). This CDR3 reads CSASRVYEQFF. The CDR3 DNA reads as TGCAGTGCTAGCAGAGTTTATGAGCAGTTCTTC.

The V call is TRBV19, the J call TRBJ1-1; TRBD1 agrees at 7 bases. CDR1 and CDR2 (germline): LNHDA, SQIVND (reference sequence). V trimming: 5 bases; J trimming: 0 bases; junction bases outside the gene matches: 6. This CDR3 has 15 residues. DNA for the CDR3: TGTGCCAGTAGTCTGACAGGGCGCATGAACACTGAAGCTTTCTTT. This translates into CASSLTGRMNTEAFF.

The sample holds a few counts of this clonotype. The chain recombines TRBV4-3 with TRBJ1-2; 7 bases map to TRBD1. CDR3 size: 14 residues. V dropped 4 bases and J dropped 5; count of bases not matched to a gene: 7. Germline CDR1 LGHNA, CDR2 YSLEER. CDR3 nucleotide sequence: TGCGCCAGCAGCCCGGGGACAGCGTTTTATGGCTACACCTTC. Amino acids: CASSPGTAFYGYTF.

This clonotype has ten or more counts. V and J are TRBV7-2 and TRBJ2-1, with a weak D call TRBD2 (5 bases). This CDR3 has 17 amino acids. Germline assignment: CDR1 SGHTA and CDR2 FQGNSA. V lost 1 base, J lost 3 bases, and 16 bases lay in between. CDR3 residues: CASSLEVQRTLYNEQFF. Here the CDR3 DNA reads TGTGCCAGCAGCTTAGAAGTCCAGCGGACCCTCTACAATGAGCAGTTCTTC.

The chain carries TRBV4-1 and TRBJ2-3; D remains unclear. The CDR3 runs 14 residues. Germline-derived CDR1 and CDR2 are MGHRA and YSYEKL. V was trimmed by 2 bases and J by 5 bases, leaving 11 bases between them. Here the CDR3 DNA reads TGCGCCAGCAGCCAAACCGGGCCTCGAGATACGCAGTATTTT. This sequence encodes CASSQTGPRDTQYF.

The sample holds many counts of this clonotype. The J gene is TRBJ1-2, the V gene TRBV28; a weak D match, TRBD1 (6 bases). The germline V and J ends were trimmed by 3 bases and 4 bases, with 15 bases remaining between them. The CDR3 runs 15 residues. Germline CDR1 reads MDHEN; CDR2 reads SYDVKM. The CDR3 nucleotides read TGTGCCAGCAGTTTCCCTACCGGGACACTCTATGGCTACACCTTC. Its protein is CASSFPTGTLYGYTF.

There are a few counts of this clonotype. The chain recombines TRBV6-5 with TRBJ1-2; TRBD1 matches at 9 bases. The CDR3 has 14 residues. The germline CDR1 and CDR2 sequences are MNHEY and SVGAGI. J was trimmed by 5 bases and V by 5 bases; bases with no gene match: 6. The CDR3, as DNA: TGTGCCAGCAGTCCGCTGGGGACAGGGTATGGCTACACCTTC. Protein: CASSPLGTGYGYTF.